These 21 T cell receptor beta chains share one sample of origin, sequenced in a study of blood T cell repertoires in COVID-19. Clones were sequenced by immunoSEQ multiplex PCR, and TCRdb holds only the in-frame ones, with some missing. Among 140,000 to 150,000 clones listed, 75% to 85% were seen once. The sample consisted of peripheral blood. These receptors originate from a human donor with acute or convalescent COVID-19. The donor label of this sample is uncertain.

This chain connects TRBV30 to TRBJ1-5, with D perhaps matching TRBD1 (5 bases). CDR1 GTSNPN and CDR2 SVGIG come from the germline V gene (reference sequence). The CDR3 is 13 residues long. Trimming stripped 4 bases from V and 2 bases from J, with 9 bases between. CDR3 loop: CAWNRGGNQPQHF. CDR3 bases: TGTGCCTGGAACCGGGGGGGCAATCAGCCCCAGCATTTT.

V usage is TRBV9 and J usage is TRBJ2-1; 7 bases agree with TRBD2. The CDR3 is 17 amino acids. The V and J ends lost 2 bases and 4 bases, in that order; junction bases with no gene match: 12. Germline values: CDR1 SGDLS, CDR2 YYNGEE. Here the CDR3 DNA reads TGTGCCAGCAGCGTGGCTGAAGGAGCGGGGATATACAATGAGCAGTTCTTC. It yields the protein CASSVAEGAGIYNEQFF.

The chain links TRBV24-1 to TRBJ1-5, with D possibly TRBD1 on 5 matching bases. The CDR3 is made up of 16 amino acids. Germline-derived CDR1 and CDR2 are KGHDR and SFDVKD. V was trimmed by 5 bases and J by 0 bases, leaving 13 bases between them. The CDR3 loop is CATSVGPDTSNQPQHF. The DNA for the CDR3 is TGTGCCACCAGTGTCGGACCGGACACTAGCAATCAGCCCCAGCATTTT.

This sequence joins TRBV12-3 or TRBV12-4 and TRBJ1-1; 7 nucleotides match TRBD1. The CDR3 consists of 12 residues. V was pared by 3 bases and J by 11 bases, with 6 bases of the junction left unmatched. The CDR3 DNA reads as TGTGCCAGCAGTTTCCCCACAGGGGTCGCTTTCTTT. This encodes CASSFPTGVAFF.

The chain recombines TRBV29-1 with TRBJ1-1, with 7 bases lining up with TRBD1. Trimming at V came to 5 bases and at J to 1 base, leaving 4 bases not matched to a gene. The CDR3 sequence is 13 residues long. Germline CDR1 SQVTM, CDR2 ANQGSEA. The CDR3 DNA reads as TGCAGCGTTAGGGGGCAGCAGAACACTGAAGCTTTCTTT. It translates to CSVRGQQNTEAFF.

This rearrangement joins TRBV29-1 to TRBJ2-7; no clear D. Trimming left V 3 bases short and J 2 bases short, with 11 bases between. The CDR3 has 13 residues. Germline CDR1 is SQVTM and CDR2 is ANQGSEA. In DNA, the CDR3 is TGCAGCGTTGAGTCTACTAAACCCTACGAGCAGTACTTC. Protein sequence: CSVESTKPYEQYF.

The rearrangement links TRBV30 to TRBJ1-2; D not certain. With 5 bases removed from V and 6 bases from J, the gap between germline ends came to 10 bases. The CDR3 is made up of 11 amino acids. Germline CDR1 is GTSNPN and CDR2 is SVGIG (reference sequence). The CDR3: CAWGPGDGYTF. CDR3 nucleotides: TGTGCCTGGGGTCCCGGGGATGGCTACACCTTC.

V usage is TRBV9 and J usage is TRBJ2-2, with D possibly TRBD2 on 5 matching bases. With 0 bases removed from V and 4 bases from J, the gap between germline ends came to 25 bases. This CDR3 is 20 amino acids long. CDR1 and CDR2 (germline): SGDLS, YYNGEE. The CDR3 nucleotides are TGTGCCAGCAGCGTAGAGAAGAGGGTCTCCCCGCACAGTTTCACCGGGGAGCTGTTTTTT. Translated, it gives CASSVEKRVSPHSFTGELFF. Combining the CDR3 with reference TRBV9 and TRBJ2-2 gives the whole variable domain DSGVTQTPKHLITATGQRVTLRCSPRSGDLSVYWYQQSLDQGLQFLIQYYNGEERAKGNILERFSAQQFPDLHSELNLSSLELGDSALYFCASSVEKRVSPHSFTGELFFGEGSRLTVL.

The CDR3 DNA reads TGTGCCAGCAGCTTCCAGATGAACACTGAAGCTTTCTTT. Amino acid sequence: CASSFQMNTEAFF. The J gene is TRBJ1-1, the V gene TRBV7-7; D gene uncertain. Trimming took 3 bases from V and 0 from J, leaving 5 bases between them. Germline V gene lookup returns CDR1 SSHAT and CDR2 FNYEAQ (reference sequence). The CDR3 runs to 13 residues.

The chain combines TRBV11-2 with TRBJ2-5; D might be TRBD2 (5 bases). Trimming pared 6 bases from V and 5 bases from J, leaving 10 bases between. Germline V gives CDR1 SGHAT, CDR2 FQNNGV. There are 12 residues in the CDR3. DNA of the CDR3: TGTGCCAGCAGTCCTCGAGGGGAGACCCAGTACTTC. This codes for CASSPRGETQYF.

The chain recombines TRBV30 with TRBJ1-1; 9 nucleotides agree with TRBD1. V shed 1 base and J 7 bases; nucleotides not matched to a gene: 4. Germline V gives CDR1 GTSNPN, CDR2 SVGIG (reference sequence). This CDR3 comprises 13 residues. The CDR3 sequence is CAWSEGTGSEAFF. DNA of the CDR3: TGTGCCTGGAGTGAGGGGACAGGGAGTGAAGCTTTCTTT.

The chain employs TRBV6-6 and TRBJ1-2; tentatively, D is TRBD1 (6 bases). Germline V gene sequence: CDR1 MNHNY, CDR2 SVGAGI (reference sequence). V lost 0 bases, J lost 5 bases, and 13 bases lay in between. This CDR3 region has 15 residues. DNA of the CDR3: TGTGCCAGCAGTTACTCGATCGGACAGTCATATGGCTACACCTTC. Protein: CASSYSIGQSYGYTF.

The chain recombines TRBV4-1 with TRBJ1-1; 9 bases are shared with TRBD1. CDR1 is MGHRA and CDR2 is YSYEKL in the germline V gene. Unmatched junction bases numbered 4, after V lost 0 bases and J lost 5 bases. This CDR3 spans 15 amino acids. The CDR3 bases are TGCGCCAGCAGCCAAGACTGGGACAGGGAGACTGAAGCTTTCTTT. Amino acid sequence: CASSQDWDRETEAFF.

This clone was seen just once. The V and J genes are TRBV6-5 and TRBJ1-6, with D uncertain. V was trimmed by 0 bases and J by 7 bases, leaving 10 bases between them. Germline V gene sequence: CDR1 MNHEY, CDR2 SVGAGI. The CDR3 consists of 15 residues. CDR3 sequence (DNA): TGTGCCAGCAGTTACTCATCGCAGAACAATTCACCCCTCCACTTT. Amino acid sequence: CASSYSSQNNSPLHF.

The chain is built from TRBV5-1 and TRBJ1-1, with TRBD1 identical over 7 bases. The CDR3 extends over 18 amino acids. Germline CDR1 is SGHRS and CDR2 is YFSETQ. V dropped 0 bases and J dropped 0; count of bases not matched to a gene: 11. The CDR3 region is CASSLGLKGGTLNTEAFF. CDR3 DNA: TGCGCCAGCAGCTTGGGGTTAAAAGGGGGCACCTTGAACACTGAAGCTTTCTTT. The full variable domain, completed using reference TRBV5-1 and TRBJ1-1, is KAGVTQTPRYLIKTRGQQVTLSCSPISGHRSVSWYQQTPGQGLQFLFEYFSETQRNKGNFPGRFSGRQFSNSRSEMNVSTLELGDSALYLCASSLGLKGGTLNTEAFFGQGTRLTVV.

With regard to this clone: A much larger clone lies a single base off, so this may be a read error. The chain couples TRBV3-1 (or the pseudogene TRBV3-2) to TRBJ1-1; no definite D call. CDR3 length: 12 residues. V was cut by 2 bases and J by 4 bases, with 5 bases left in between. CDR1 LGHDT and CDR2 YNNKEL come from the germline V gene (reference sequence). CDR3 coding DNA: TGTGCCAGCAGCCAAAGGAGCACTGAAGCTTTCTTT. Its translation: CASSQRSTEAFF.

The rearrangement joins TRBV2 to TRBJ2-7; a possible D gene is TRBD1 (6 bases). V lost 8 bases to trimming and J lost 4 bases, with 21 bases between them. Germline V gives CDR1 SNHLY, CDR2 FYNNEI. This CDR3 comprises 15 residues. In DNA, the CDR3 is TGTGCCAGCGGTCGACAGGCCCCATTAAGATACGAGCAGTACGTC. It yields the protein CASGRQAPLRYEQYV.

The V call is TRBV7-2, the J call TRBJ1-4; tentatively, D is TRBD1 (5 bases). Germline-derived CDR1 and CDR2 are SGHTA and FQGNSA. The CDR3 extends over 14 amino acids. Trimming stripped 5 bases from V and 8 bases from J, with 15 bases between. This chain's CDR3 is CASSPSGLGEKLFF. Here the CDR3 DNA reads TGTGCCAGCAGCCCGTCAGGGTTAGGGGAAAAACTGTTTTTT.

The CDR3 here is CASSHPGRAYEQYV. For the CDR3, the DNA is TGTGCCAGCAGCCACCCTGGGCGAGCCTACGAGCAGTACGTC. The chain recombines TRBV4-2 with TRBJ2-7; no definite D call. The CDR3 length is 14 residues. The V and J ends lost 3 bases and 2 bases respectively, with 11 bases between them. The germline V gene has CDR1 LGHNA and CDR2 YNFKEQ.

The chain is built from TRBV12-3 or TRBV12-4 and TRBJ1-2; perhaps TRBD1 as D (5 bases). The CDR3 covers 13 residues. Trimming shortened V by 7 bases and J by 4 bases, and 13 bases separated the two germline ends. CDR3 region: CASTQGEPYGYTF. CDR3 bases: TGTGCCAGCACCCAGGGCGAGCCCTATGGCTACACCTTC.

The chain couples TRBV11-2 to TRBJ1-1; TRBD1 might be the D (6 bases). CDR3 length equals 15 residues. CDR1 is SGHAT, CDR2 FQNNGV, per germline. Trimming took 5 bases from V and 0 from J, leaving 13 bases between them. The CDR3 DNA is TGTGCCAGCAGCCTGCAGGGGCACATGAACACTGAAGCTTTCTTT. This translates into CASSLQGHMNTEAFF.